This T cell receptor beta chain was recorded in a study of blood T cell repertoires in COVID-19. On the study more broadly: Both acute and convalescent COVID-19 samples were obtained from the United States, Italy and Spain. PBMCs, B-cell-depleted T cells, or T cells were the source of the cDNA or gDNA that made up the material.

The CDR3 has 16 amino acids. V gave up 8 bases and J gave up 8 bases; unmatched junction bases: 19. The germline CDR1 and CDR2 sequences are LNHDA and SQIVND (reference sequence). Measured with immunoSEQ multiplex PCR; TCRdb has only the in-frame clones, and not every one. This sample yields over 20,000 clones, of which roughly 80% are seen a single time; around 48% belongs to the top ten. The sample was peripheral blood. The gene calls are TRBV19 and TRBJ1-2; 8 nucleotides align to TRBD1. The source of this sequence is an older man with acute or convalescent COVID-19. The CDR3 bases are TGTGCCAGTGCTGAGGGCGCAGGGGGCGAGAAGTCGGGCTACACCTTC. It is translated as CASAEGAGGEKSGYTF. Based on the CDR3 plus reference TRBV19 and TRBJ1-2, the full variable domain is DGGITQSPKYLFRKEGQNVTLSCEQNLNHDAMYWYRQDPGQGLRLIYYSQIVNDFQKGDIAEGYSVSREKKESFPLTVTSAQKNPTAFYLCASAEGAGGEKSGYTFGSGTRLTVV.